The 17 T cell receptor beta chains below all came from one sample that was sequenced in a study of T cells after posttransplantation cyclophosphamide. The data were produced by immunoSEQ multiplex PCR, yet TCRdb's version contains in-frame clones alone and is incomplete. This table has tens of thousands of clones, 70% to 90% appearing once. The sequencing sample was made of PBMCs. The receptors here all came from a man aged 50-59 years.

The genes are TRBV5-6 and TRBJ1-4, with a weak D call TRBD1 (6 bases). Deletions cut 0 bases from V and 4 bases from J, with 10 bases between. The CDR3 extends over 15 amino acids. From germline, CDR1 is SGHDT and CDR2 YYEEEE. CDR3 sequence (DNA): TGTGCCAGCAGCTTGGGGGGGCCCAGTAATGAAAAACTGTTTTTT. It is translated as CASSLGGPSNEKLFF. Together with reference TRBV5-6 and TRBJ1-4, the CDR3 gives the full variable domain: DAGVTQSPTHLIKTRGQQVTLRCSPKSGHDTVSWYQQALGQGPQFIFQYYEEEERQRGNFPDRFSGHQFPNYSSELNVNALLLGDSALYLCASSLGGPSNEKLFFGSGTQLSVL.

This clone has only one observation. CDR3 sequence reads: CAWSVSRTGSNTEAFF. CDR3 nucleotide sequence: TGTGCCTGGAGTGTATCCCGGACAGGGTCGAACACTGAAGCTTTCTTT. This sequence joins TRBV30 and TRBJ1-1; 8 bases align to TRBD1. J was trimmed by 1 base and V by 0 bases; bases with no gene match: 7. This CDR3 spans 16 amino acids. Looked up from germline, CDR1 is GTSNPN and CDR2 is SVGIG (reference sequence).

CDR3 in amino acids: CASSPRDYQETQYF. The CDR3 DNA sequence: TGCGCCAGCAGCCCCCGGGACTACCAAGAGACCCAGTACTTC. The chain uses TRBV4-1 and TRBJ2-5; tentatively, D is TRBD2 (6 bases). V lost 4 bases, J lost 0 bases, and 9 bases lay in between. Germline lookup yields CDR1 MGHRA and CDR2 YSYEKL. The CDR3 has 14 amino acids.

CDR3 protein: CASRPRLAGGLYTGELFF. The CDR3 DNA is TGTGCCAGCAGGCCAAGACTAGCGGGAGGTCTATACACCGGGGAGCTGTTTTTT. This rearrangement joins TRBV7-9 to TRBJ2-2, with 13 positions matching TRBD2. J was trimmed by 3 bases and V by 6 bases; bases with no gene match: 10. CDR1 is SEHNR and CDR2 is FQNEAQ in the germline V gene (reference sequence). The CDR3 covers 18 residues.

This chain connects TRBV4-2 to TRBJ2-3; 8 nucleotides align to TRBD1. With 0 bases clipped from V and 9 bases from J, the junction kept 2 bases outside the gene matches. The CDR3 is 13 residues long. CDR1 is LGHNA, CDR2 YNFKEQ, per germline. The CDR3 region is CASSQETGVTQYF. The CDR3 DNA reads TGTGCCAGCAGCCAAGAGACAGGGGTGACGCAGTATTTT.

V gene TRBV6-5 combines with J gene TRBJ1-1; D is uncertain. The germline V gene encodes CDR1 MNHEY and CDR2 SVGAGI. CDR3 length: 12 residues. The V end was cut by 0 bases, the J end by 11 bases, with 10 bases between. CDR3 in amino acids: CASSYSSGRAFF. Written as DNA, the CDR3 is TGTGCCAGCAGTTACTCATCGGGGAGGGCTTTCTTT.

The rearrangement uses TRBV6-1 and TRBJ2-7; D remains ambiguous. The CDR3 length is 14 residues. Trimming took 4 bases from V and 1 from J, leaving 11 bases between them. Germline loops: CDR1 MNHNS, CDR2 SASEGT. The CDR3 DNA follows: TGTGCCAGCAGTGCGTGGCCCCCTTCCTACGAGCAGTACTTC. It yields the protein CASSAWPPSYEQYF.

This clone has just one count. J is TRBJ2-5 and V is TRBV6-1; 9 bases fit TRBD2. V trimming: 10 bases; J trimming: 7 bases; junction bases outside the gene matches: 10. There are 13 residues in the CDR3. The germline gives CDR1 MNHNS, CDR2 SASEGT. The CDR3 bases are TGTGCCATCACCTTAGCGGGAGTGGGGACCCAGTACTTC. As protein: CAITLAGVGTQYF.

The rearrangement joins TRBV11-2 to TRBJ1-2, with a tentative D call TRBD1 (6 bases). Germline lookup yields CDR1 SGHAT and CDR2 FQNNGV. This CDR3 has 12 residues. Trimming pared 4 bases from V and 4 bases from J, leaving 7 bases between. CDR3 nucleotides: TGTGCCAGCAGCTCGGACAGCTATGGCTACACCTTC. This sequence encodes CASSSDSYGYTF.

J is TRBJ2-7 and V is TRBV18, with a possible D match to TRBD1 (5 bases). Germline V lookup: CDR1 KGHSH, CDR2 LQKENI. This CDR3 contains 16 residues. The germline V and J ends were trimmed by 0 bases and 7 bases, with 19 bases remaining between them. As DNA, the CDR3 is TGTGCCAGCTCACCACCAAGGGGAATTCGAGGAGTGGAGCAGTACTTC. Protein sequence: CASSPPRGIRGVEQYF.

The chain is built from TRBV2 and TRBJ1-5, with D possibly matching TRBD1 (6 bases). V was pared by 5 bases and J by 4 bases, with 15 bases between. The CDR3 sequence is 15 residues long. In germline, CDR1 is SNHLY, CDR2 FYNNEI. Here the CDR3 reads CASSLQGLRNQPQHF. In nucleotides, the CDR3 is TGTGCCAGCAGTCTACAGGGTCTCCGAAATCAGCCCCAGCATTTT.

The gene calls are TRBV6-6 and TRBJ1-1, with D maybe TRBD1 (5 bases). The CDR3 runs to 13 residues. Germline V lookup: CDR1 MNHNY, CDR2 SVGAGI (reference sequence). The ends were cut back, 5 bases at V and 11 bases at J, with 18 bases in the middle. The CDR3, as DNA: TGTGCCAGCAGTCTACCTTGGGGCGCCGAGGCTTTCTTT. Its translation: CASSLPWGAEAFF.

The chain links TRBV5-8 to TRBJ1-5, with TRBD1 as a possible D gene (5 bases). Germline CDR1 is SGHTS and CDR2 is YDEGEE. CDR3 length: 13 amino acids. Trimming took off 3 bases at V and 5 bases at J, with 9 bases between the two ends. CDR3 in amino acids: CASSWGRDQPQHF. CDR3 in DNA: TGTGCCAGCAGCTGGGGCAGGGATCAGCCCCAGCATTTT. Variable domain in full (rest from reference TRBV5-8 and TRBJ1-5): EAGVTQSPTHLIKTRGQQATLRCSPISGHTSVYWYQQALGLGLQFLLWYDEGEERNRGNFPPRFSGRQFPNYSSELNVNALELEDSALYLCASSWGRDQPQHFGDGTRLSIL.

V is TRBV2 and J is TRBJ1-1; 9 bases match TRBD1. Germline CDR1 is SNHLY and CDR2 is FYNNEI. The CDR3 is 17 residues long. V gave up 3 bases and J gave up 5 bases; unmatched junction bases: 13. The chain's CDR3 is CASSERGTGRISTEAFF. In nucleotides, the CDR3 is TGTGCCAGCAGTGAGAGAGGGACAGGGAGAATAAGTACTGAAGCTTTCTTT. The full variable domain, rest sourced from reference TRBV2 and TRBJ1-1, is EPEVTQTPSHQVTQMGQEVILRCVPISNHLYFYWYRQILGQKVEFLVSFYNNEISEKSEIFDDQFSVERPDGSNFTLKIRSTKLEDSAMYFCASSERGTGRISTEAFFGQGTRLTVV.

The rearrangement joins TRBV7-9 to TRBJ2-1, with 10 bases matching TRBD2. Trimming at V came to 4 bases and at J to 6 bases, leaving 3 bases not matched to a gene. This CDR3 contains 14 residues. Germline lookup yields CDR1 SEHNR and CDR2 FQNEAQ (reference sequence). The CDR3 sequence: CASSWGTSVNEQFF. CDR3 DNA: TGTGCCAGCAGCTGGGGGACTAGCGTCAATGAGCAGTTCTTC.

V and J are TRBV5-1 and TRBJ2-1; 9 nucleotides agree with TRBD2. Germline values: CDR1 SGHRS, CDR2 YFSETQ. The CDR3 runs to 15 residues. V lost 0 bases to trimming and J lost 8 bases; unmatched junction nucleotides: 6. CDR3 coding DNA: TGCGCCAGCAGCTTGGTCGGACTAGCGAGTCATGAGCAGTTCTTC. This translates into CASSLVGLASHEQFF.

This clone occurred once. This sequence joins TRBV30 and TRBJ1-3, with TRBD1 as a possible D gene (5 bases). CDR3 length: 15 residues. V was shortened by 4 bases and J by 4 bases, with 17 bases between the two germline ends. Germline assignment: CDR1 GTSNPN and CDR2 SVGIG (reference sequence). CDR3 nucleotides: TGTGCCTGGATTCCCAAGGGGAACAGGGGAAACACCATATATTTT. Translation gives CAWIPKGNRGNTIYF.